A selection of T cell receptor beta chains follows, all from one sample in a study of blood T cell repertoires in COVID-19. Libraries were prepared by immunoSEQ multiplex PCR; TCRdb keeps only in-frame clonotypes and omits some of them. The sample includes roughly 220,000 clones, approximately 80% seen only once; the top ten take approximately 4.6%. Sequencing input: PBMCs or T cells enriched from blood (not recorded which). The source of these receptors is a man aged 25 to 40 with acute COVID-19. The CDR3 runs from the conserved cysteine through the conserved F or W. Fields, in order: J gene, D gene, V gene, clone size, CDR3 protein, CDR3 DNA. A D gene is named only where the DNA matches it firmly. Expanded clones get a size class; other rows say once, few or many, or leave the size out.

TRBJ1-1,.,TRBV28,.,CASSLPEVGWMNTEAFF,TGTGCCAGCAGTCTTCCTGAGGTCGGATGGATGAACACTGAAGCTTTCTTT
TRBJ2-1,.,TRBV6-5,.,CATAGSGNEQFF,TGTGCCACCGCGGGTAGCGGCAATGAGCAGTTCTTC
TRBJ2-5,TRBD2,TRBV6-1,.,CASSEASSGGGTQYF,TGTGCCAGCAGTGAAGCGTCTAGCGGGGGCGGGACCCAGTACTTC
TRBJ2-2,.,TRBV27,few,CASSFGGTGELFF,TGTGCCAGCAGTTTTGGGGGGACCGGGGAGCTGTTTTTT
TRBJ1-2,TRBD1,TRBV6-5,.,CASSYSIQGAIYGYTF,TGTGCCAGCAGTTACTCGATCCAGGGGGCCATCTATGGCTACACCTTC
TRBJ2-4,.,TRBV2,.,CASSFLVAKNIQYF,TGTGCCAGCAGTTTTTTAGTAGCCAAAAACATTCAGTACTTC
TRBJ1-1,.,TRBV19,.,CASDRGGGLMNTEAFF,TGTGCCAGTGATCGGGGTGGGGGGTTGATGAACACTGAAGCTTTCTTT
TRBJ2-1,.,TRBV4-1,.,CASSQAAALNEQFF,TGCGCCAGCAGCCAAGCAGCGGCCCTCAATGAGCAGTTCTTC
TRBJ2-5,TRBD2,TRBV5-1,.,CASSTGLAGGKETQYF,TGCGCCAGCAGCACGGGACTAGCGGGGGGTAAAGAGACCCAGTACTTC
TRBJ2-7,.,TRBV5-1,.,CASSLEREENEQYF,TGCGCCAGCAGCTTGGAGAGGGAAGAAAACGAGCAGTACTTC
TRBJ2-1,TRBD1,TRBV5-4,few,CASSSAPGTGRAGAYNEQFF,TGTGCCAGCAGCTCAGCCCCCGGGACAGGGCGAGCGGGTGCCTACAATGAGCAGTTCTTC
TRBJ2-7,TRBD2,TRBV27,.,CASRDLAGGQDEQYF,TGTGCCAGCAGGGATCTAGCGGGGGGCCAGGACGAGCAGTACTTC
TRBJ2-1,TRBD2,TRBV19,.,CASSTDSGEYNEQFF,TGTGCCAGTAGTACTGATAGCGGGGAGTACAATGAGCAGTTCTTC
TRBJ2-7,.,TRBV28,.,CASRKNGEIYEQYF,TGTGCCAGCAGAAAAAATGGTGAGATTTACGAGCAGTACTTC
TRBJ1-2,TRBD1,TRBV30,.,CAWSVGPGQGYGYTF,TGTGCCTGGAGTGTTGGTCCGGGACAGGGTTATGGCTACACCTTC
TRBJ2-1,TRBD1,TRBV5-1,.,CASSLGGQGAYNEQFF,TGCGCCAGCAGCTTAGGGGGACAGGGGGCCTACAATGAGCAGTTCTTC
TRBJ1-6,TRBD1,TRBV28,.,CASSPSPGGLFSPLHF,TGTGCCAGCAGTCCTTCACCAGGGGGATTATTTTCACCCCTCCACTTT
TRBJ2-1,.,TRBV15,once,CATSSGGEQFF,TGTGCCACCAGCAGCGGAGGTGAGCAGTTCTTC
TRBJ1-5,.,TRBV19,few,CATGGVGQPQHF,TGTGCCACGGGGGGCGTTGGTCAGCCCCAGCATTTT
TRBJ1-1,.,TRBV7-6,few,CASSLASGERDDTEAFF,TGTGCCAGCAGCTTAGCGTCAGGGGAAAGGGACGACACTGAAGCTTTCTTT
TRBJ2-3,TRBD1,TRBV6-5,.,CASSYGDRGADTQYF,TGTGCCAGCAGTTACGGGGACAGGGGTGCAGATACGCAGTATTTT
TRBJ1-2,.,TRBV5-4,.,CASSPGGGPNYGYTF,TGTGCCAGCAGCCCGGGGGGAGGCCCCAACTATGGCTACACCTTC
TRBJ1-2,.,TRBV9,.,CASSVGQFGYTF,TGTGCCAGCAGCGTAGGACAGTTTGGCTACACCTTC